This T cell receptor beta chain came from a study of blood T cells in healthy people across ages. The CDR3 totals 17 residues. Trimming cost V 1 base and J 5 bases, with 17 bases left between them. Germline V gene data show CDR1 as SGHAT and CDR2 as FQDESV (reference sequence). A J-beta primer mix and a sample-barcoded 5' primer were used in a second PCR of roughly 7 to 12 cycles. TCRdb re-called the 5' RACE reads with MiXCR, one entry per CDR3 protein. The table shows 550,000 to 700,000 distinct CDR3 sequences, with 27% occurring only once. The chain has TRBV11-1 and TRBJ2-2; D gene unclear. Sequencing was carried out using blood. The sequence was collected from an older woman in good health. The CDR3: CASSLGVSSANTGELFF. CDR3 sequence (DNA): TGTGCCAGCAGCTTAGGGGTCTCATCGGCCAATACCGGGGAGCTGTTTTTT.